This T cell receptor (beta chain) appears in the sequencing data of a study of OX40 agonist ivuxolimab in advanced cancers. Study-wide background: Therapy given before enrollment (anti-PD-1, anti-PD-L1 or anti-CTLA-4) was allowed, and over 35% had some.

TCRdb's copy holds only in-frame clones and misses some; the assay was immunoSEQ multiplex PCR. Of tens of thousands of clones in the sample, about 94% were seen once. Specimen: CD4+ or CD8+ T cells sorted from blood, collected in a trial of the OX40 agonist ivuxolimab. This sequence originates from an adult with an advanced solid tumor such as melanoma, head and neck, liver or kidney cancer.

The CDR3 loop reads CASSGRDRGNEQFF. The CDR3, as DNA: TGTGCCAGCAGCGGCCGGGACAGGGGGAATGAGCAGTTCTTC. V usage is TRBV9 and J usage is TRBJ2-1; 11 bases match TRBD1. Per germline, CDR1 SGDLS and CDR2 YYNGEE. This CDR3 region has 14 residues. Unmatched junction bases numbered 3, after V lost 3 bases and J lost 7 bases.